Detailed here is one TCR beta chain. No antigen is known for it. Base-call qualities are not available, and no considerably larger clone is one nucleotide away. TCR CDR3 regions were amplified from genomic DNA by multiplex PCR using the deep immunoSEQ assay. For each cell subset, the extracted genomic DNA was distributed evenly across all wells of several immunoSEQ 96-well plates, and each plate served as one replicate. For sorted subsets, each replicate PCR was loaded with around 200 ng genomic DNA, equivalent to 25,000 to 30,000 T cell genomes. Purified libraries were measured with a Qubit 3.0 fluorometer, size-checked on a Bioanalyzer 2100, and measured again with the KAPA Library Quantification kit. A separate single-read 150-cycle Illumina NextSeq 550 flow cell was used to sequence each immunoSEQ 96-well plate. Processing in the source paper ran as follows. The immunoSEQ output contained only junctional sequences without quality scores, so filtering could not match that applied to full-length reads. To assign V/J genes and CDR3, sequences were annotated using PyIR, a Python wrapper for IgBLAST v1.9, with IMGT germline references. Reads with weak V/J assignments (E-value above 1e-6), missing CDR3, stop codons, out-of-frame junctions, or ambiguous translated residues were removed. A V3J clonotype was defined by an identical inferred V gene, J gene, and CDR3 amino acid sequence. Percentage overlap between repertoires was calculated by dividing the number of shared unique clonotypes by the size of the smaller repertoire. RTK rarefaction, the Chao1 estimator, and Recon v2.1 estimates of unobserved clonotypes were used to assess repertoire richness. Generation probabilities for all TCRbeta clonotypes obtained by the gDNA method from four donors were computed using OLGA. Imported from immuneACCESS, the table was reduced by TCRdb to in-frame sequences with V and J called. These copies leave out some clones; in studies compared against another copy, an unresolved V gene accounts for under half, and the cause of the remainder is not known. The DNA gave D and trimming, while V, J and clone size come from that table. For this sample there are under 2.5 million clones; 85% to 95% appear just once. 0.37% of the sample comes from the top ten.

These data come from a study of shared clonotypes between healthy human individuals (dated by TCRdb to 2020 to 2021). Background for the entire study: A couple of women and a few men aged 18 to 49 years were included in the cohort. For each donor, CD4 naive and CD4 memory were each given three plates, CD8 naive was given two plates, and CD8 memory was given one plate. To estimate repertoire size and how much clonotype sharing occurs between individuals, the study deeply sequenced the blood TCR repertoires of roughly 5 healthy adults. Libraries were prepared and TCR repertoires were sequenced by different laboratories using diverse techniques, in order to increase sequencing depth and limit assay-specific biases. Each donor's leukapheresis produced roughly between roughly 0.9 and 8.9 billion PBMCs.

The donors were healthy, HIV-negative adults with no recently reported acute infections or vaccinations. Every donor was a Caucasian adult living in Nashville, Tennessee, USA. CD4+ T cells were enriched through magnetic negative selection, after which naive cells were positively selected on CD45RA and the remaining negative fraction served as the memory subset. Blood was collected by leukapheresis, and PBMCs were isolated by Ficoll-Histopaque density gradient centrifugation and then cryopreserved in liquid nitrogen vapor phase. Analytical flow cytometry was used to check the purity and quantity of every magnetically sorted T cell population. Genomic DNA was isolated from each sorted fraction and quantified by UV absorbance on a Nanodrop 2000c. The study at large found these results: Only blood was sampled, and tissue TCR repertoires likely differ from those in blood. Across four donors, approximately 4.6% of naive CD4, 3% to 4% of naive CD8, about 2.3% of memory CD4, and approximately 0.4% of memory CD8 clonotypes were shared. Incomplete sequencing was indicated by rarefaction of sorted-subset datasets, despite the large sequencing depth. Pairwise subsampling indicated that sequencing depth was expected to affect the degree of clonotype sharing among donors. The genetic and exposure-history diversity represented was limited by the small number of donors. Clonotypes shared by all four sorted-subset donors showed higher generation probabilities than non-shared clonotypes. Naive subsets generally had larger estimated clonotype richness than memory subsets.

Source material: naive CD4+ T cells from PBMCs. The sample's cell subset or site label is to be understood as: CD45RA+ positively selected. This clonotype was obtained from a man aged 18-30 years in good health. Some clones in this sample may be carry-over from other donors' samples.

The nucleotide sequence is TGTGCCAGCAGCTCAGTGGTGGGCAACACTGAAGCTTTCTTT. It encodes CASSSVVGNTEAFF. This receptor chain uses TRBV11-2 and TRBJ1-1, with no reliable assignment of the D segment. The junction shows trimming of 4 bases on V and 2 bases on J, plus 11 bases between the germline ends. CDR1 SGHAT and CDR2 FQNNGV were looked up in the germline V gene. Measured from the cysteine to the phenylalanine, the CDR3 is 14 residues long. The DNA shown is the 42-base CDR3, in frame from base 1.